These T cell receptor beta chains were read from a single sample in a study of blood T cell repertoires in COVID-19. The repertoire was sequenced with immunoSEQ multiplex PCR; TCRdb's copy has only in-frame clones and lacks some. The table records 130,000 or so clones, about 86% of them present only once. Sample: peripheral blood. Receptors were obtained from a woman aged 55-70 years with active or convalescent COVID-19. CDR3s include the opening cysteine and the closing phenylalanine or tryptophan. The order of the fields is D gene, clone size, V gene, J gene, CDR3 DNA, CDR3 protein. The D gene is left open where the match is weak. Some rows mark clone size as missing; the rest say once, few, many or name a class of expanded clone.

d_gene: TRBD1
abundance: -
v_gene: TRBV27
j_gene: TRBJ1-6
CDR3nt: TGTGCCAGCAGTCCGCAGACAGGGACGAATTCACCCCTCCACTTT
CDR3aa: CASSPQTGTNSPLHF

d_gene: -
abundance: -
v_gene: TRBV7-6
j_gene: TRBJ2-2
CDR3nt: TGTGCCAGCAGCTTAGGCCCTGGGCAGGGAAGCACCGGGGAGCTGTTTTTT
CDR3aa: CASSLGPGQGSTGELFF

d_gene: -
abundance: -
v_gene: TRBV5-1
j_gene: TRBJ2-2
CDR3nt: TGCGCCAGCAAGAGGATTCCTCGGGTTGACGGGGAGCTGTTTTTT
CDR3aa: CASKRIPRVDGELFF

d_gene: TRBD1
abundance: -
v_gene: TRBV16
j_gene: TRBJ2-1
CDR3nt: TGTGCCAGCAGCCAAACCACAGGGGAGAATGAGCAGTTCTTC
CDR3aa: CASSQTTGENEQFF

d_gene: -
abundance: -
v_gene: TRBV10-2
j_gene: TRBJ2-1
CDR3nt: TGCGCCAGCAGTGAGTCGCGGAGCGTTGGGTTCTTC
CDR3aa: CASSESRSVGFF

d_gene: TRBD1
abundance: -
v_gene: TRBV5-6
j_gene: TRBJ1-1
CDR3nt: TGTGCCAGCAGCTTGGGGGACAGGGTCAATTCTTTCTTT
CDR3aa: CASSLGDRVNSFF

d_gene: TRBD1
abundance: -
v_gene: TRBV3-1/TRBV3-2
j_gene: TRBJ1-4
CDR3nt: TGTGCCAGCCAGGGGGCGGCGGGTGAAAAACTGTTTTTT
CDR3aa: CASQGAAGEKLFF

d_gene: -
abundance: -
v_gene: TRBV28
j_gene: TRBJ1-2
CDR3nt: TGTGCCAGCAGTTTGGAGCGGGGGAGATATGGCTACACCTTC
CDR3aa: CASSLERGRYGYTF

d_gene: TRBD1
abundance: -
v_gene: TRBV10-3
j_gene: TRBJ1-2
CDR3nt: TGTGCCATCAGGGGGACAGGGACGTTCTATGGCTACACCTTC
CDR3aa: CAIRGTGTFYGYTF

d_gene: TRBD1
abundance: -
v_gene: TRBV11-3
j_gene: TRBJ1-2
CDR3nt: TGTGCCAGCAGCCCCCGGGACAGGGTAGGAGGTAACTATGGCTACACCTTC
CDR3aa: CASSPRDRVGGNYGYTF

d_gene: TRBD1
abundance: -
v_gene: TRBV7-6
j_gene: TRBJ2-2
CDR3nt: TGTGCCAGCAGCTCCGAGACAGGGAGCACCGGGGAGCTGTTTTTT
CDR3aa: CASSSETGSTGELFF

d_gene: -
abundance: -
v_gene: TRBV6-1
j_gene: TRBJ2-1
CDR3nt: TGTGCCAGCAGTGAAGCGGGGGCCACCTACAATGAGCAGTTCTTC
CDR3aa: CASSEAGATYNEQFF

d_gene: TRBD2
abundance: -
v_gene: TRBV5-4
j_gene: TRBJ2-3
CDR3nt: TGTGCCAGCAGCCCGTCCTCGGCGGGAGCATCAGATACGCAGTATTTT
CDR3aa: CASSPSSAGASDTQYF

d_gene: TRBD1
abundance: -
v_gene: TRBV27
j_gene: TRBJ1-2
CDR3nt: TGTGCCAGCAGTATCCGACAGGGGCCGGACTATGGCTACACCTTC
CDR3aa: CASSIRQGPDYGYTF

d_gene: -
abundance: -
v_gene: TRBV27
j_gene: TRBJ1-3
CDR3nt: TGTGCCAGCAGTTTACCCGCGGGACCCCAAACTGGAAACACCATATATTTT
CDR3aa: CASSLPAGPQTGNTIYF

d_gene: TRBD1
abundance: -
v_gene: TRBV4-3
j_gene: TRBJ2-6
CDR3nt: TGCGCCAGCAGCCAAGATCTTGCAGGGGGTAGGTCTGGGGCCAACGTCCTGACTTTC
CDR3aa: CASSQDLAGGRSGANVLTF

d_gene: -
abundance: -
v_gene: TRBV11-2
j_gene: TRBJ2-7
CDR3nt: TGTGCCAGCAGCCCCCCCGCCCGGGAGATCGTCGAGCAGTACTTC
CDR3aa: CASSPPAREIVEQYF

d_gene: TRBD2
abundance: -
v_gene: TRBV7-9
j_gene: TRBJ2-3
CDR3nt: TGTGCCAGCAGCTACGGTAGGCGGGGGGCACGCACAGATACGCAGTATTTT
CDR3aa: CASSYGRRGARTDTQYF

d_gene: -
abundance: -
v_gene: TRBV19
j_gene: TRBJ2-3
CDR3nt: TGTGCCAGTAGTATTCTCGCAGACTGGGATACGCAGTATTTT
CDR3aa: CASSILADWDTQYF

d_gene: -
abundance: -
v_gene: TRBV6-5
j_gene: TRBJ1-5
CDR3nt: TGTGCCAGCACCGAAGTTGGGGCATGGCATTTT
CDR3aa: CASTEVGAWHF

d_gene: -
abundance: once
v_gene: TRBV29-1
j_gene: TRBJ2-5
CDR3nt: TGCAGCGTTTTGGGCAGGTCTCGGGAGACCCAGTACTTC
CDR3aa: CSVLGRSRETQYF

d_gene: TRBD1
abundance: -
v_gene: TRBV19
j_gene: TRBJ1-6
CDR3nt: TGTGCCAGTAGTTCGACAGGGGGGGGGTCACCCCTCCACTTT
CDR3aa: CASSSTGGGSPLHF

d_gene: TRBD1
abundance: -
v_gene: TRBV6-6
j_gene: TRBJ2-5
CDR3nt: TGTGCCAGCAGTGATTCCGGACAGGGGCAAGAGACCCAGTACTTC
CDR3aa: CASSDSGQGQETQYF

d_gene: TRBD2
abundance: -
v_gene: TRBV5-1
j_gene: TRBJ2-5
CDR3nt: TGCGCCAGCAGCGTTAGCGGGGGGTTTCAAGAGACCCAGTACTTC
CDR3aa: CASSVSGGFQETQYF

d_gene: -
abundance: -
v_gene: TRBV20-1
j_gene: TRBJ1-4
CDR3nt: TGCAGTGCTAATCAGAATGAAAAACTGTTTTTT
CDR3aa: CSANQNEKLFF

d_gene: -
abundance: -
v_gene: TRBV2
j_gene: TRBJ1-5
CDR3nt: TGTGCCAGCAGTGAATTGCGCGCAGGGGAACTTTGGGATCAGCCCCAGCATTTT
CDR3aa: CASSELRAGELWDQPQHF

d_gene: TRBD2
abundance: -
v_gene: TRBV19
j_gene: TRBJ2-5
CDR3nt: TGTGCCAGTAGTACCAGCGGGAGGGGCCAAGAGACCCAGTACTTC
CDR3aa: CASSTSGRGQETQYF

d_gene: TRBD1
abundance: -
v_gene: TRBV7-9
j_gene: TRBJ1-5
CDR3nt: TGTGCCAGCAGCCAAACCCCGGACAGGAATCAGCCCCAGCATTTT
CDR3aa: CASSQTPDRNQPQHF

d_gene: -
abundance: -
v_gene: TRBV20-1
j_gene: TRBJ1-1
CDR3nt: TGCAGTGCTCCAGGGCCCCCTGGAGCTTTCTTT
CDR3aa: CSAPGPPGAFF

d_gene: -
abundance: -
v_gene: TRBV11-3
j_gene: TRBJ1-1
CDR3nt: TGTGCCAGCAGCCAGACAGGGAACACTGAAGCTTTCTTT
CDR3aa: CASSQTGNTEAFF

d_gene: -
abundance: -
v_gene: TRBV5-6
j_gene: TRBJ1-3
CDR3nt: TGTGCCAGCAGCTTGGTGGCTGGCGGAAACACCATATATTTT
CDR3aa: CASSLVAGGNTIYF

d_gene: TRBD1
abundance: -
v_gene: TRBV27
j_gene: TRBJ1-6
CDR3nt: TGTGCCAGCAGTTTGGGAAGGGGGCTATCACCCCTCCACTTT
CDR3aa: CASSLGRGLSPLHF

d_gene: TRBD1
abundance: -
v_gene: TRBV11-2
j_gene: TRBJ2-1
CDR3nt: TGTGCCAGCAGCTTAGTCGGGACAGGGAATGAGCAGTTCTTC
CDR3aa: CASSLVGTGNEQFF

d_gene: -
abundance: -
v_gene: TRBV5-6
j_gene: TRBJ1-6
CDR3nt: TGTGCCAGCAGCTTCCTCAGGGCCAATTCACCCCTCCACTTT
CDR3aa: CASSFLRANSPLHF

d_gene: TRBD1
abundance: -
v_gene: TRBV28
j_gene: TRBJ1-5
CDR3nt: TGTGCCAGCTCCGAGGGGGCCCAGCCCCAGCATTTT
CDR3aa: CASSEGAQPQHF

d_gene: TRBD1
abundance: -
v_gene: TRBV28
j_gene: TRBJ1-1
CDR3nt: TGTGCCAGCACGAGGGGGCTGGGGTGGACTGAAGCTTTCTTT
CDR3aa: CASTRGLGWTEAFF

d_gene: -
abundance: -
v_gene: TRBV11-2
j_gene: TRBJ1-2
CDR3nt: TGTGCCAGCAGCTCCCGGACTGTTGGCTACACCTTC
CDR3aa: CASSSRTVGYTF

d_gene: -
abundance: -
v_gene: TRBV5-6
j_gene: TRBJ2-1
CDR3nt: TGTGCCAGCCGCACTAAGCCCTCGGGTGAGCAGTTCTTC
CDR3aa: CASRTKPSGEQFF

d_gene: -
abundance: -
v_gene: TRBV19
j_gene: TRBJ2-7
CDR3nt: TGTGCCAGTAGTATTGGTCGAGACAGCTCCTACGAGCAGTACTTC
CDR3aa: CASSIGRDSSYEQYF

d_gene: -
abundance: -
v_gene: TRBV7-9
j_gene: TRBJ1-2
CDR3nt: TGTGCCAGCAGCTTGGACACCAACTATGGCTACACCTTC
CDR3aa: CASSLDTNYGYTF

d_gene: TRBD1
abundance: -
v_gene: TRBV6-1
j_gene: TRBJ1-2
CDR3nt: TGTGCCAGCAGTGACGACAGGGGTAACTATGGCTACACCTTC
CDR3aa: CASSDDRGNYGYTF

d_gene: TRBD2
abundance: -
v_gene: TRBV15
j_gene: TRBJ2-5
CDR3nt: TGTGCCACCAGCGGCGGGGGGGACCAAGAGACCCAGTACTTC
CDR3aa: CATSGGGDQETQYF

d_gene: TRBD2
abundance: -
v_gene: TRBV28
j_gene: TRBJ2-1
CDR3nt: TGTGCCAGCCATCGAGCGGGAGTCTCCCACAATGAGCAGTTCTTC
CDR3aa: CASHRAGVSHNEQFF

d_gene: -
abundance: -
v_gene: TRBV19
j_gene: TRBJ1-1
CDR3nt: TGTGCCAGTAGTGGACTTGGATTTGAAGCTTTCTTT
CDR3aa: CASSGLGFEAFF

d_gene: -
abundance: -
v_gene: TRBV7-9
j_gene: TRBJ2-1
CDR3nt: TGTGCCAGCAGCTTAGCGGGGGGGCGTAACAATGAGCAGTTCTTC
CDR3aa: CASSLAGGRNNEQFF

d_gene: TRBD1
abundance: -
v_gene: TRBV12-5
j_gene: TRBJ2-2
CDR3nt: TGTGCTAGTGGTCAGGGGGACGGAACAAACACCGGGGAGCTGTTTTTT
CDR3aa: CASGQGDGTNTGELFF

d_gene: TRBD2
abundance: -
v_gene: TRBV28
j_gene: TRBJ2-1
CDR3nt: TGTGCCAGCAGTTTCTTGGGCGGGAGTAATGAGCAGTTCTTC
CDR3aa: CASSFLGGSNEQFF

d_gene: TRBD2
abundance: -
v_gene: TRBV28
j_gene: TRBJ2-5
CDR3nt: TGTGCCAGCAGTCGACGACTAGCGGGAGTTGAGACCCAGTACTTC
CDR3aa: CASSRRLAGVETQYF

d_gene: -
abundance: -
v_gene: TRBV28
j_gene: TRBJ2-1
CDR3nt: TGTGCCAGCAGTCCTGGGGGGTCGAGATACAATGAGCAGTTCTTC
CDR3aa: CASSPGGSRYNEQFF

d_gene: TRBD1
abundance: -
v_gene: TRBV28
j_gene: TRBJ1-1
CDR3nt: TGTGCCAGCAGTCTAGGACAGGGTGAAGCTTTCTTT
CDR3aa: CASSLGQGEAFF

d_gene: TRBD2
abundance: -
v_gene: TRBV6-2/TRBV6-3
j_gene: TRBJ2-7
CDR3nt: TGTGCCAGCAGTTACGGACTAGCGGCCTACGAGCAGTACTTC
CDR3aa: CASSYGLAAYEQYF

d_gene: TRBD1
abundance: -
v_gene: TRBV3-1/TRBV3-2
j_gene: TRBJ1-6
CDR3nt: TGTGCCAGCAGCCAGACCGTGCAGGGGGATTCACCCCTCCACTTT
CDR3aa: CASSQTVQGDSPLHF

d_gene: TRBD1
abundance: -
v_gene: TRBV4-2
j_gene: TRBJ1-3
CDR3nt: TGTGCCAGCAGCCCGACCCACAGGGGTGGAAACACCATATATTTT
CDR3aa: CASSPTHRGGNTIYF

d_gene: -
abundance: -
v_gene: TRBV6-5
j_gene: TRBJ2-1
CDR3nt: TGTGCCAGCAGTTACGTCGGGAGTCTACTCAATGAGCAGTTCTTC
CDR3aa: CASSYVGSLLNEQFF

d_gene: TRBD1
abundance: once
v_gene: TRBV5-1
j_gene: TRBJ1-6
CDR3nt: TGCGCCAGCAGCCCTCGGACAGGGGACAGTTCACCCCTCCACTTT
CDR3aa: CASSPRTGDSSPLHF

d_gene: TRBD1
abundance: -
v_gene: TRBV7-2
j_gene: TRBJ2-5
CDR3nt: TGTGCCAGCAGCTCCCGGACAGGACAAGAGACCCAGTACTTC
CDR3aa: CASSSRTGQETQYF

d_gene: -
abundance: -
v_gene: TRBV3-1/TRBV3-2
j_gene: TRBJ2-4
CDR3nt: TGTGCCAGCAGCCAAGATCATCCGGGCCACGGAGGGTTGAGCATTCAGTACTTC
CDR3aa: CASSQDHPGHGGLSIQYF

d_gene: TRBD1
abundance: -
v_gene: TRBV13
j_gene: TRBJ2-2
CDR3nt: TGTGCCAGCAGCTTGTTGGGACAGGGAAAGACCGGGGAGCTGTTTTTT
CDR3aa: CASSLLGQGKTGELFF

d_gene: TRBD1
abundance: -
v_gene: TRBV28
j_gene: TRBJ1-2
CDR3nt: TGTGCCAGCAGTTCTCCGGGACAGGGGTATGGGGGCTACACCTTC
CDR3aa: CASSSPGQGYGGYTF